Reported below is one T cell receptor beta chain. Its antigen remains unknown. The sample originates from a study of CD8 T cells in ankylosing spondylitis. Study-wide results and limits: Made up of about eight highly homologous variants, a TCR beta motif appeared characteristic of ankylosing spondylitis blood.

CDR3 length equals 14 residues. The germline gives CDR1 DFQATT, CDR2 SNEGSKA (reference sequence). V was clipped by 3 bases and J by 9 bases; unmatched bases: 7. A single record per CDR3 protein comes from TCRdb applying MiXCR to the 5' RACE reads. The sample carries over 700,000 distinct CDR3 sequences, around 20% recorded once. This rearrangement joins TRBV20-1 to TRBJ2-1; 11 nucleotides line up with TRBD2. This receptor was identified in a male donor with ankylosing spondylitis. The sample consisted of blood, either unsorted or a sorted T cell fraction (not recorded which). Written as DNA, the CDR3 is TGCAGTGCTAGGATAGCGGGGGGGCCGGCTGAGCAGTTCTTC. Amino acid sequence: CSARIAGGPAEQFF.